The clone carrying this TCR beta chain was observed a handful of times. The length of the CDR3 is 13 residues. From germline, CDR1 is ENHRY and CDR2 SYGVKD. Between the trimmed V and J ends, which lost 7 bases and 3 bases, there was a span of 12 bases. The record originates from a study of blood T cell repertoires in COVID-19. Study-level background: Collection of acute and convalescent COVID-19 samples took place in the United States, Italy and Spain. T cells, B-cell-depleted T cells, or PBMCs provided the cDNA or gDNA that served as material.

Source study methods: The authors estimated nucleated cell counts from reference gene primer amplification. Produced via immunoSEQ multiplex PCR; TCRdb's table is partial and in-frame only. For V, J and clone size, that table is used; D and trimming come from the DNA. The data hold approximately 63,000 clones, with roughly 85% observed a single time. The rearrangement links TRBV10-3 to TRBJ2-5, with D possibly TRBD2 on 5 matching bases. This receptor was taken from a woman aged 80 or over with acute or convalescent COVID-19. The sequenced sample was peripheral blood. The CDR3 DNA is TGTGCCATCAATGGACGGCGGGAAGAGACCCAGTACTTC. Its translation: CAINGRREETQYF.